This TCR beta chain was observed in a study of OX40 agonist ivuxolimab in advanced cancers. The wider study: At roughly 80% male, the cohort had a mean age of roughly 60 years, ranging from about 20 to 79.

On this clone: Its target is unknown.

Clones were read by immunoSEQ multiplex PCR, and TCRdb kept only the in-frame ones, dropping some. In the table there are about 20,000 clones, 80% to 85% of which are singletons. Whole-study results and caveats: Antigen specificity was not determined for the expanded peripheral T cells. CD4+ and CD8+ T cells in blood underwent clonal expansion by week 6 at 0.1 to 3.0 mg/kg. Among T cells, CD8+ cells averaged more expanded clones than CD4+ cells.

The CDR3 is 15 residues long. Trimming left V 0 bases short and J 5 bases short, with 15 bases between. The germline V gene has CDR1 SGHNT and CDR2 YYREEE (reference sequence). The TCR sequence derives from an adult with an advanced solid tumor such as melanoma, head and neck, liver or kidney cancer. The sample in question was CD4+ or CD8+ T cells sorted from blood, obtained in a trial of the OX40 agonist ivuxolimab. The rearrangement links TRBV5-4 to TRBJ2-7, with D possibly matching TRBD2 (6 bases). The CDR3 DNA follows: TGTGCCAGCAGCTTGGAGGCTAGCGCGGCTAACGAGCAGTACTTC. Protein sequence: CASSLEASAANEQYF. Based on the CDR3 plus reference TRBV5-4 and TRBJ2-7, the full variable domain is ETGVTQSPTHLIKTRGQQVTLRCSSQSGHNTVSWYQQALGQGPQFIFQYYREEENGRGNFPPRFSGLQFPNYSSELNVNALELDDSALYLCASSLEASAANEQYFGPGTRLTVT.